The 24 T cell receptor beta chains in this list originate from one sample, sequenced in a study of cytomegalovirus exposure and HLA in healthy donors. Amplification used 60 Vbeta primers and 13 Jbeta primers. Using immunoSEQ multiplex PCR, the repertoire was profiled, and TCRdb retains in-frame clones only, with some absent. The sample consists of 200,000 to 250,000 clones, around 80% of them appearing once. What was sequenced was PBMCs. Source of these receptors: a girl aged 2 to 9 in good health and CMV-seronegative.

The genes are TRBV6-1 and TRBJ1-6; D is unresolved. Germline V gene sequence: CDR1 MNHNS, CDR2 SASEGT. Trimming removed 8 bases from V and 10 bases from J, with 12 bases in between. The CDR3 is 12 amino acids. CDR3 region: CASGRERSPLHF. The DNA for the CDR3 is TGTGCCAGCGGGAGGGAGAGGTCACCCCTCCACTTT.

This chain uses TRBV4-1 with TRBJ2-1; D not certain. The ends were cut back, 0 bases at V and 8 bases at J, with 11 bases in the middle. Germline V lookup: CDR1 MGHRA, CDR2 YSYEKL. The CDR3 runs 14 residues. The CDR3 sequence is CASSQEEPSDEQFF. Written as DNA, the CDR3 is TGCGCCAGCAGCCAAGAAGAGCCCAGCGATGAGCAGTTCTTC.

The rearrangement links TRBV15 to TRBJ2-3; D is ambiguous. The CDR3 length is 14 residues. Germline V gene data show CDR1 as LNHNV and CDR2 as YYDKDF (reference sequence). The V end lost 1 base, the J end lost 2 bases, and 7 bases lay between the germline ends. CDR3 region: CATSRAEYTDTQYF. The DNA for the CDR3 is TGTGCCACCAGCAGAGCGGAGTACACAGATACGCAGTATTTT. Supplemented by reference TRBV15 and TRBJ2-3, the full variable domain reads DAMVIQNPRYQVTQFGKPVTLSCSQTLNHNVMYWYQQKSSQAPKLLFHYYDKDFNNEADTPDNFQSRRPNTSFCFLDIRSPGLGDTAMYLCATSRAEYTDTQYFGPGTRLTVL.

This chain connects TRBV6-1 to TRBJ2-7; a possible D gene is TRBD1 (6 bases). V dropped 6 bases and J dropped 0 bases, with 12 bases sitting between them. Germline V CDR1 and CDR2: MNHNS, SASEGT. The CDR3 is 14 residues long. This CDR3 reads CASRDSGSSYEQYF. In DNA form, the CDR3 reads TGTGCCAGCAGGGACAGTGGAAGCTCCTACGAGCAGTACTTC.

The chain employs TRBV4-2 and TRBJ1-2; 8 bases line up with TRBD1. The CDR3 extends over 18 amino acids. V lost 4 bases and J lost 1; bases outside the gene matches: 14. Germline lookup yields CDR1 LGHNA and CDR2 YNFKEQ. CDR3 DNA: TGTGCCAGCAGCCTCAGGGGGCCCACGCACCCCATTAACTATGGCTACACCTTC. It translates to CASSLRGPTHPINYGYTF.

This chain joins TRBV4-2 and TRBJ2-7, with TRBD2 identical over 7 bases. Per the germline V gene, CDR1 is LGHNA and CDR2 is YNFKEQ. This CDR3 is built from 16 residues. V shed 3 bases, J shed 1 base, and the junction held 9 bases outside the gene matches. The CDR3: CASSHSSGALSYEQYF. In DNA form, the CDR3 reads TGTGCCAGCAGCCATTCTAGCGGAGCCCTTTCCTACGAGCAGTACTTC.

This clone has only one observation. The chain links TRBV27 to TRBJ2-2, with D perhaps matching TRBD1 (6 bases). CDR3 length: 15 residues. Trimming pared 4 bases from V and 2 bases from J, leaving 11 bases between. Germline V gene sequence: CDR1 MNHEY, CDR2 SMNVEV (reference sequence). CDR3 in DNA: TGTGCCAGCAGTTCAACCGGGACAAACACCGGGGAGCTGTTTTTT. This translates into CASSSTGTNTGELFF.

The chain is built from TRBV2 and TRBJ2-5, with 14 nucleotides matching TRBD2. Germline V gives CDR1 SNHLY, CDR2 FYNNEI. The V gene end was trimmed by 5 bases and the J gene end by 6 bases; junction bases not matched to a gene: 8. CDR3 size: 16 residues. The CDR3 sequence: CASSLAGTSGSKTQYF. The CDR3 nucleotides are TGTGCCAGCAGTCTAGCCGGGACTAGCGGGAGTAAGACCCAGTACTTC.

The V call is TRBV27, the J call TRBJ1-1; TRBD1 is a possible D gene (5 bases). Trimming left V 7 bases short and J 0 bases short, with 9 bases between. Per the germline V gene, CDR1 is MNHEY and CDR2 is SMNVEV (reference sequence). The CDR3 runs to 13 residues. The CDR3 bases are TGTGCCAGCATGACAGACATGAACACTGAAGCTTTCTTT. Its translation: CASMTDMNTEAFF.

The CDR3 sequence is CASSLTGGDLYGYTF. As DNA, the CDR3 is TGCGCCAGCAGCTTGACAGGGGGGGACCTCTATGGCTACACCTTC. The chain employs TRBV4-1 and TRBJ1-2; 9 bases align to TRBD1. Unmatched junction bases numbered 8, after V lost 5 bases and J lost 4 bases. The germline V gene encodes CDR1 MGHRA and CDR2 YSYEKL. CDR3 length: 15 residues.

The chain has TRBV19 and TRBJ2-1; 13 bases align to TRBD2. The CDR3 runs 19 residues. Germline CDR1 reads LNHDA; CDR2 reads SQIVND (reference sequence). V gave up 5 bases and J gave up 7 bases; unmatched junction bases: 17. CDR3 nucleotides: TGTGCCAGTAGTGCCGGACTAGCGGGAGAATGGAGGGTGAAAAATGAGCAGTTCTTC. Amino acids: CASSAGLAGEWRVKNEQFF.

The V call is TRBV5-4, the J call TRBJ2-1; 11 bases map to TRBD2. Germline values: CDR1 SGHNT, CDR2 YYREEE (reference sequence). This CDR3 is built from 17 residues. The ends lost 4 bases at V and 7 bases at J; junction bases unmatched: 13. CDR3 region: CASSPGLLAGGGNEQFF. Here the CDR3 DNA reads TGTGCCAGCAGCCCGGGCCTTCTAGCGGGAGGAGGTAATGAGCAGTTCTTC. The full variable domain, in which reference TRBV5-4 and TRBJ2-1 provide the parts outside the CDR3, is ETGVTQSPTHLIKTRGQQVTLRCSSQSGHNTVSWYQQALGQGPQFIFQYYREEENGRGNFPPRFSGLQFPNYSSELNVNALELDDSALYLCASSPGLLAGGGNEQFFGPGTRLTVL.

This clone was picked up a small number of times. The chain employs TRBV2 and TRBJ1-1, with no clear D. This CDR3 contains 15 residues. The V end lost 7 bases, the J end lost 4 bases, and 19 bases lay between the germline ends. CDR1 is SNHLY and CDR2 is FYNNEI in the germline V gene. CDR3 region: CASINLARLGTEAFF. DNA for the CDR3: TGTGCCAGCATCAATCTAGCCAGGTTAGGCACTGAAGCTTTCTTT.

This chain uses TRBV30 with TRBJ2-1, with 14 bases aligning to TRBD2. Germline CDR1 and CDR2: GTSNPN and SVGIG (reference sequence). V gave up 5 bases and J gave up 4 bases; unmatched junction bases: 1. This CDR3 spans 14 amino acids. Here the CDR3 DNA reads TGTGCCTGGGGGACTAGCGGGAGTTACAATGAGCAGTTCTTC. Protein: CAWGTSGSYNEQFF.

V usage is TRBV6-4 and J usage is TRBJ2-2; 9 positions agree with TRBD1. CDR1 is MRHNA and CDR2 is SNTAGT in the germline V gene. Germline trimming cut 6 bases from V and 7 bases from J; bases unmatched to any gene: 9. The CDR3 has 15 residues. CDR3 sequence: CASRPGTGIHGELFF. The CDR3 DNA follows: TGTGCCAGCAGACCGGGGACAGGGATCCACGGGGAGCTGTTTTTT.

The chain recombines TRBV6-1 with TRBJ1-1, with 10 nucleotides matching TRBD1. With V trimmed by 4 bases and J by 3 bases, 8 bases remained unmatched. The CDR3 totals 16 residues. The germline V gene encodes CDR1 MNHNS and CDR2 SASEGT. CDR3 loop: CASSAMGQGLDTEAFF. As DNA, the CDR3 is TGTGCCAGCAGTGCGATGGGACAGGGGCTGGACACTGAAGCTTTCTTT.

The J gene is TRBJ1-2, the V gene TRBV30; 7 positions agree with TRBD1. The V gene's germline CDR1 is GTSNPN and CDR2 SVGIG (reference sequence). There are 13 residues in the CDR3. This CDR3 reads CAGAGQGVARYTF. The CDR3 bases are TGTGCTGGAGCGGGCCAGGGGGTAGCCCGCTACACCTTC.

The chain combines TRBV10-2 with TRBJ1-4; 7 bases are a match to TRBD1. Trimming removed 5 bases from V and 11 bases from J; junction bases left unmatched: 11. The CDR3 has 14 residues. Germline loops: CDR1 WSHSY, CDR2 SAAADI. The DNA for the CDR3 is TGCGCCAGCAGTAACAGGGGCGATTGGGGCAAACTGTTTTTT. Protein sequence: CASSNRGDWGKLFF.

The J gene is TRBJ2-7, the V gene TRBV6-5; 8 bases fit TRBD1. Losses at the gene ends were 2 bases for V and 3 bases for J; bases not matched to a gene: 3. From germline, CDR1 is MNHEY and CDR2 SVGAGI. The CDR3 is 14 amino acids. The CDR3 DNA follows: TGTGCCAGCAGTTACGGACAGGGCTTCTACGAGCAGTACTTC. Translated: CASSYGQGFYEQYF.

V gene TRBV27 combines with J gene TRBJ2-7; 11 positions agree with TRBD2. There are 20 residues in the CDR3. J gave up 2 bases and V 2 bases, and 17 bases lay outside the gene matches. CDR1 and CDR2 from the germline V gene are MNHEY and SMNVEV (reference sequence). The DNA of the CDR3 is TGTGCCAGCAGTTTACGCGGCAGGGTATTGGTAGCGGGAGGGCCCTACGAGCAGTACTTC. Amino acid sequence: CASSLRGRVLVAGGPYEQYF.

V usage is TRBV25-1 and J usage is TRBJ1-1; no clear D. CDR3 length equals 17 residues. The germline V gene encodes CDR1 MGHDK and CDR2 SYGVNS. V was shortened by 1 base and J by 4 bases, with 19 bases between the two germline ends. This chain's CDR3 is CASSESGTPRRSTEAFF. The CDR3 coding sequence is TGTGCCAGCAGTGAATCTGGTACGCCACGGCGGTCCACTGAAGCTTTCTTT.

V gene TRBV18 combines with J gene TRBJ1-1, with a possible D match to TRBD1 (5 bases). The V gene lost 3 bases and the J gene lost 1 base, with 15 bases spanning the gap. The length of the CDR3 is 16 residues. The V gene's germline CDR1 is KGHSH and CDR2 LQKENI. CDR3 loop: CASSPTGGIGNTEAFF. CDR3 in DNA: TGTGCCAGCTCACCCACGGGGGGGATAGGGAACACTGAAGCTTTCTTT.

The V call is TRBV10-3, the J call TRBJ2-3; 9 bases line up with TRBD1. Germline lookup yields CDR1 ENHRY and CDR2 SYGVKD. The J segment lost 1 base and the V segment lost 2 bases, leaving 1 base of the junction unmatched. The length of the CDR3 is 15 residues. The chain's CDR3 is CAISERDRGTDTQYF. The CDR3, as DNA: TGTGCCATCAGTGAGAGGGACAGGGGCACAGATACGCAGTATTTT.

The chain has TRBV28 and TRBJ2-7; tentative D call: TRBD2 (5 bases). CDR1 MDHEN and CDR2 SYDVKM come from the germline V gene. This CDR3 is built from 13 residues. The ends were cut back, 6 bases at V and 3 bases at J, with 12 bases in the middle. The CDR3 DNA reads as TGTGCCAGCAGATTGGACCGGGGCTACGAGCAGTACTTC. This sequence encodes CASRLDRGYEQYF. The full variable domain, in which reference TRBV28 and TRBJ2-7 provide the parts outside the CDR3, is DVKVTQSSRYLVKRTGEKVFLECVQDMDHENMFWYRQDPGLGLRLIYFSYDVKMKEKGDIPEGYSVSREKKERFSLILESASTNQTSMYLCASRLDRGYEQYFGPGTRLTVT.